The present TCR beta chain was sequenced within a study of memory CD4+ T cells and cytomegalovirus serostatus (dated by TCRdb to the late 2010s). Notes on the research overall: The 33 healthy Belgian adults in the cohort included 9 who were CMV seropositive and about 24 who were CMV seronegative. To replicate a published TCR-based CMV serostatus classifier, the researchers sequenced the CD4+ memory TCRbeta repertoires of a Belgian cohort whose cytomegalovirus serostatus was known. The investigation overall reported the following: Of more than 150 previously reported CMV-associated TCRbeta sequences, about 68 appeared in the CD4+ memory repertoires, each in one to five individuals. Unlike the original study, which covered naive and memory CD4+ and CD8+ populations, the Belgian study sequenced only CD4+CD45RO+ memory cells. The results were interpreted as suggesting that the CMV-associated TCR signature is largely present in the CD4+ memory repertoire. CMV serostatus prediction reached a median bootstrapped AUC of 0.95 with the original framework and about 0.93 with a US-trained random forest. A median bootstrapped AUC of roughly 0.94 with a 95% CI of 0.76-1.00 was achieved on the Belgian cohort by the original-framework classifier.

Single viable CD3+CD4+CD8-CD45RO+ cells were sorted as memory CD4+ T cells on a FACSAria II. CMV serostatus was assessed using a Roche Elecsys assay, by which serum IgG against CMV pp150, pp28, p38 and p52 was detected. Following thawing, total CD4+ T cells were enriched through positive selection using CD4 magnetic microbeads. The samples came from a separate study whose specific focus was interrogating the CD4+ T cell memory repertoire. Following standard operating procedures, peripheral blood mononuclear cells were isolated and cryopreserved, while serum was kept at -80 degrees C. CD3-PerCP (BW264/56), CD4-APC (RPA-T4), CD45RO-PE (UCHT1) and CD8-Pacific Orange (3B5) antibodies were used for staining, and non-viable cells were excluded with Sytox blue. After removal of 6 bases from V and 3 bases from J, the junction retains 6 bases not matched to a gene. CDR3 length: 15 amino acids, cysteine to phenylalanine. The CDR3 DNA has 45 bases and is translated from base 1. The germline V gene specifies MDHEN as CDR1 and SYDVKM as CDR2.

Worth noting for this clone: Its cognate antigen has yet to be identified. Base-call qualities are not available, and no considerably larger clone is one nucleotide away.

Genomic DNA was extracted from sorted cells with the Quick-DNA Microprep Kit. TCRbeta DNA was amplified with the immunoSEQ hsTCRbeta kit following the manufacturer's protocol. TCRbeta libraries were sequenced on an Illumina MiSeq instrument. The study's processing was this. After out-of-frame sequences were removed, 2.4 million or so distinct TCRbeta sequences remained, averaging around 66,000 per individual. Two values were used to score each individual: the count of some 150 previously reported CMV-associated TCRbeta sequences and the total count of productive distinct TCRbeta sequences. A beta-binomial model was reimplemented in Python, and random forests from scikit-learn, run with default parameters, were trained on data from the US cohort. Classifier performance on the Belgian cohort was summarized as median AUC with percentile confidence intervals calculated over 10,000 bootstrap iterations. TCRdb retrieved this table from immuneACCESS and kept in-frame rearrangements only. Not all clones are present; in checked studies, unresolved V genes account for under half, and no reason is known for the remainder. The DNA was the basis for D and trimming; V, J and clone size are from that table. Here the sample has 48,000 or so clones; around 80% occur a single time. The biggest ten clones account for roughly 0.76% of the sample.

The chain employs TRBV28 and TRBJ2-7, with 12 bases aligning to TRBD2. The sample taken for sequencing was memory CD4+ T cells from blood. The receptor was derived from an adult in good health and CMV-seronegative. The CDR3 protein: CASSRGLAGIYEQYF. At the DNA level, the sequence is TGTGCCAGCAGCCGAGGACTAGCGGGGATCTACGAGCAGTACTTC.